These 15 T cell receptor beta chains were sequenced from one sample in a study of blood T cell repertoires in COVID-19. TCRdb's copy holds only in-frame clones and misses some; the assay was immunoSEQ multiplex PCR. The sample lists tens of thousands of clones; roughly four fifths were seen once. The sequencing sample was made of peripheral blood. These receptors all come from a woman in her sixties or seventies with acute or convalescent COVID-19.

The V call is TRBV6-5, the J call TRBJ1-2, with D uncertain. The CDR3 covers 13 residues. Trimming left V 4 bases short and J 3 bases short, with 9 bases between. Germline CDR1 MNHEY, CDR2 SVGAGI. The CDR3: CASSLSGDYGYTF. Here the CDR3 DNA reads TGTGCCAGCAGTTTATCAGGTGACTATGGCTACACCTTC.

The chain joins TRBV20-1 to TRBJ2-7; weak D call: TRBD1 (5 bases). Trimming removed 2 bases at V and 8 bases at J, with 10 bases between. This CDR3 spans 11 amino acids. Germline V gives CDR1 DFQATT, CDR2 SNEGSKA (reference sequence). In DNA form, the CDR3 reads TGCAGTGCTAGACCTCAGGGAAAGCAGTACTTC. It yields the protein CSARPQGKQYF.

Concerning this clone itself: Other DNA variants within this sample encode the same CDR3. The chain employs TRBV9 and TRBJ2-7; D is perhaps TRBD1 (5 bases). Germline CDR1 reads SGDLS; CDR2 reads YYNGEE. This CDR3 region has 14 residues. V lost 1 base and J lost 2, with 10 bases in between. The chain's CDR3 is CASSVTPGTYEQYF. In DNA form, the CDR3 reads TGTGCCAGCAGCGTAACCCCAGGGACCTACGAGCAGTACTTC.

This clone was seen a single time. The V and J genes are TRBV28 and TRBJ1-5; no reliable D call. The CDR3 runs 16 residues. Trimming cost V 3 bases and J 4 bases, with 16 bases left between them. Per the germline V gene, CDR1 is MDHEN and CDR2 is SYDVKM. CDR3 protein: CASSFGDSVANQPQHF. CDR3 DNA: TGTGCCAGCAGTTTCGGGGATTCGGTGGCAAATCAGCCCCAGCATTTT.

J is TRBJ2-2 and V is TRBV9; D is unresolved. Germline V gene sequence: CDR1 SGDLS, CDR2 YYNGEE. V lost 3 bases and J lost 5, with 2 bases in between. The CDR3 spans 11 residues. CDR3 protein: CASSATGELFF. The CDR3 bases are TGTGCCAGCAGCGCTACCGGGGAGCTGTTTTTT.

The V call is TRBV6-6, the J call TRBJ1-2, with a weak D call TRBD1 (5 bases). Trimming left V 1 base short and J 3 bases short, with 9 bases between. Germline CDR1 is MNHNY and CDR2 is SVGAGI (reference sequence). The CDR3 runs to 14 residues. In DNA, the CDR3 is TGTGCCAGCAGTTACTTGGGGCAGGACTATGGCTACACCTTC. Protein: CASSYLGQDYGYTF.

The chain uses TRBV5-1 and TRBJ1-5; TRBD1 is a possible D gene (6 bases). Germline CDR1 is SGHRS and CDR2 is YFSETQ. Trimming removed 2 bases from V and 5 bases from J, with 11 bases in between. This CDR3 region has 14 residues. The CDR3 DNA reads TGCGCCAGCAGCTTAACAGGGCACGATCAGCCCCAGCATTTT. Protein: CASSLTGHDQPQHF.

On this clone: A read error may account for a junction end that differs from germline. DNA of the CDR3: TGTGCCAGCAGTGTAGGGACTAGCGGAACCTACGAGCAGTACTTC. This sequence encodes CASSVGTSGTYEQYF. This chain uses TRBV9 with TRBJ2-7, with 11 bases that match TRBD2. Per germline, CDR1 SGDLS and CDR2 YYNGEE. This CDR3 is built from 15 residues.

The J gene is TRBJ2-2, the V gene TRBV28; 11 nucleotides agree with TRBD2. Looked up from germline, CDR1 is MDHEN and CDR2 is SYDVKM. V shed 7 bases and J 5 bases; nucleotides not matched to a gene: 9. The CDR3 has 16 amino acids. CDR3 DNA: TGTGCCAGCATGTTACTAGCGGGGGTCCGAACCGGGGAGCTGTTTTTT. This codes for CASMLLAGVRTGELFF.

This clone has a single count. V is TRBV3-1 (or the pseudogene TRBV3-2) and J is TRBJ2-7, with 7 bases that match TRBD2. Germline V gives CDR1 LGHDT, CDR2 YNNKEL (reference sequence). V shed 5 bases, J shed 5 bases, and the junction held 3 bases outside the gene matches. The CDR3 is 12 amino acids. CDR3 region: CASSKGTNEQYF. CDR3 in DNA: TGTGCCAGCAGCAAGGGGACTAACGAGCAGTACTTC.

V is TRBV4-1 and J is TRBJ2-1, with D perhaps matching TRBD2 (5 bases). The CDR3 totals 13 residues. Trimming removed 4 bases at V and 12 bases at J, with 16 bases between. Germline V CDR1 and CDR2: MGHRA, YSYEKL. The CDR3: CASSRRAGRGQFF. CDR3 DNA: TGCGCCAGCAGCCGCCGGGCGGGCCGGGGGCAGTTCTTC.

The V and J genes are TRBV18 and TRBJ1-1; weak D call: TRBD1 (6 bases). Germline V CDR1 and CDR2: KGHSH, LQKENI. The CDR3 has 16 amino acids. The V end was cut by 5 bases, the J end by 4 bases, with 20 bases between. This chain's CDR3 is CASSSTPTGTGTEAFF. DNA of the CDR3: TGTGCCAGCTCATCGACCCCGACAGGTACGGGCACTGAAGCTTTCTTT.

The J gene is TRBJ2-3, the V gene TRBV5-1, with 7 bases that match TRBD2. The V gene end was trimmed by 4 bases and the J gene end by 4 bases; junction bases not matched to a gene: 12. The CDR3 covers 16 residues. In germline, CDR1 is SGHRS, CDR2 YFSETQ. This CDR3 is CASSPWGGEGSDTQYF. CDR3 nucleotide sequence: TGCGCCAGCAGCCCCTGGGGAGGGGAGGGCTCAGATACGCAGTATTTT.

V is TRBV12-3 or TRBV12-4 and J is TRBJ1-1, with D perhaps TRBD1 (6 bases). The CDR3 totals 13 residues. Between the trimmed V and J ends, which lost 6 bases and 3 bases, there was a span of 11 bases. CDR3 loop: CASSLGQHTEAFF. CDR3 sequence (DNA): TGTGCCAGCAGCCTAGGACAGCACACTGAAGCTTTCTTT.

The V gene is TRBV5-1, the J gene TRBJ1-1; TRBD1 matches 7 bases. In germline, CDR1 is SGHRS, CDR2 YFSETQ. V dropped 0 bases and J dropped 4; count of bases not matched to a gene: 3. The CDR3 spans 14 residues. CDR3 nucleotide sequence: TGCGCCAGCAGCTTGGACAGGGGATTCACTGAAGCTTTCTTT. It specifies CASSLDRGFTEAFF.